This entry lists 21 T cell receptor beta chains sequenced from one sample in a study of blood T cell repertoires in COVID-19. Assay used: immunoSEQ multiplex PCR; TCRdb lists only in-frame clones, some missing. The sample has 140,000 or so clones, about 85% seen once. The source material was peripheral blood. All receptors come from a human donor with acute or convalescent COVID-19. The donor label of this sample is uncertain.

CDR3 loop: CASSLAGYGYTF. The CDR3 region has the DNA TGTGCCAGCAGTTTGGCAGGCTATGGCTACACCTTC. The genes are TRBV28 and TRBJ1-2; no reliable D call. Germline V CDR1 and CDR2: MDHEN, SYDVKM. V was trimmed by 3 bases and J by 4 bases, leaving 6 bases between them. The CDR3 is 12 amino acids.

This clone showed up just a few times. The rearrangement links TRBV10-3 to TRBJ2-1, with D possibly being TRBD1 (6 bases). V lost 6 bases and J 2 bases, leaving 14 bases between the germline ends. Germline lookup yields CDR1 ENHRY and CDR2 SYGVKD. The CDR3 sequence is 15 residues long. The CDR3 sequence: CAIRDSSLAYNEQFF. CDR3 sequence (DNA): TGTGCCATCAGGGACAGTTCTCTTGCCTACAATGAGCAGTTCTTC.

This clone was seen a single time. The V and J genes are TRBV13 and TRBJ2-3, with D possibly TRBD2 on 5 matching bases. The germline V gene has CDR1 PRHDT and CDR2 FYEKMQ (reference sequence). CDR3 size: 15 residues. V was cut by 5 bases and J by 3 bases, with 15 bases left in between. The chain's CDR3 is CASSAGWARTDTQYF. In DNA, the CDR3 is TGTGCCAGCAGCGCGGGTTGGGCTAGGACAGATACGCAGTATTTT.

The rearrangement links TRBV11-2 to TRBJ1-6; no definite D call. Germline CDR1 is SGHAT and CDR2 is FQNNGV. The CDR3 has 14 amino acids. Trimming stripped 1 base from V and 8 bases from J, with 9 bases between. The CDR3 nucleotides are TGTGCCAGCAGCTTAGGACGGGGTGATTCACCCCTCCACTTT. Translation gives CASSLGRGDSPLHF.

The genes are TRBV27 and TRBJ2-1, with 8 positions matching TRBD2. Trimming at V came to 9 bases and at J to 0 bases, leaving 13 bases not matched to a gene. The CDR3 has 17 residues. In germline, CDR1 is MNHEY, CDR2 SMNVEV (reference sequence). CDR3 DNA sequence: TGTGCCAGTAGGACGGGCGGGGGGACTAGCTCCTACAATGAGCAGTTCTTC. Translating it yields CASRTGGGTSSYNEQFF.

The gene calls are TRBV5-4 and TRBJ2-5; TRBD1 is a possible D gene (5 bases). This CDR3 contains 13 residues. V lost 7 bases, J lost 2 bases, and 12 bases lay in between. CDR1 and CDR2 from the germline V gene are SGHNT and YYREEE (reference sequence). The CDR3 region has the DNA TGTGCCAGCCACCGGACAACTCAAGAGACCCAGTACTTC. Its translation is CASHRTTQETQYF.

The chain has TRBV19 and TRBJ1-5, with TRBD1 matching 8 bases. This CDR3 spans 14 amino acids. The V and J ends lost 5 bases and 7 bases, in that order; junction bases with no gene match: 7. Germline V gives CDR1 LNHDA, CDR2 SQIVND (reference sequence). CDR3 DNA sequence: TGTGCCAGTAGTTATCAGGGGGCGAGGCAGCCCCAGCATTTT. Amino acids: CASSYQGARQPQHF.

The chain is built from TRBV18 and TRBJ2-1, with 8 bases aligning to TRBD2. The V segment lost 6 bases and the J segment 0 bases; nucleotides outside the gene matches: 7. There are 16 residues in the CDR3. From germline, CDR1 is KGHSH and CDR2 LQKENI. CDR3: CASSFSGSSSYNEQFF. CDR3 nucleotide sequence: TGTGCCAGCTCTTTCAGCGGGAGTAGCTCCTACAATGAGCAGTTCTTC.

V and J are TRBV18 and TRBJ1-1; no clear D gene. The length of the CDR3 is 14 residues. The germline V gene has CDR1 KGHSH and CDR2 LQKENI. V was cut by 5 bases and J by 0 bases, with 10 bases left in between. The CDR3 bases are TGTGCCAGCTCAAGTGCAGTGTTGAACACTGAAGCTTTCTTT. This translates into CASSSAVLNTEAFF.

This clone was counted between two and nine times. V gene TRBV4-3 combines with J gene TRBJ2-7; D unresolved. Germline V gene lookup returns CDR1 LGHNA and CDR2 YSLEER. This CDR3 comprises 15 residues. The ends were cut back, 3 bases at V and 0 bases at J, with 12 bases in the middle. As DNA, the CDR3 is TGCGCCAGCAGCCACTCTGGTTCTAGCTCCTACGAGCAGTACTTC. It encodes CASSHSGSSSYEQYF.

CDR3 coding DNA: TGTGCCAGCAGCGGAGTAGCGCGTTTCGACACCGGGGAGCTGTTTTTT. This encodes CASSGVARFDTGELFF. The chain couples TRBV9 to TRBJ2-2; D is perhaps TRBD2 (5 bases). With 3 bases removed from V and 3 bases from J, the gap between germline ends came to 15 bases. Germline-derived CDR1 and CDR2 are SGDLS and YYNGEE. The CDR3 contains 16 residues.

Turning to this clone: This sample also contains other DNA sequences that code for the same CDR3. The chain couples TRBV7-2 to TRBJ1-1; D not resolved. Trimming took off 3 bases at V and 0 bases at J, with 5 bases between the two ends. The CDR3 has 13 amino acids. CDR1 and CDR2 (germline): SGHTA, FQGNSA. The CDR3 loop is CASSFSVNTEAFF. The CDR3 coding sequence is TGTGCCAGCAGCTTTTCAGTGAACACTGAAGCTTTCTTT.

The V and J genes are TRBV12-5 and TRBJ2-1; TRBD2 aligns across 8 bases. The CDR3 runs to 14 residues. V shed 2 bases, J shed 6 bases, and the junction held 3 bases outside the gene matches. The germline V gene encodes CDR1 LGHNT and CDR2 FRNRAP. The CDR3 reads CASGLNSGINEQFF. For the CDR3, the DNA is TGTGCTAGTGGTTTGAATAGCGGGATCAATGAGCAGTTCTTC.

For the CDR3, the DNA is TGTGCCATCAGTCCCGCGACTTATAGCTCCTACGAGCAGTACTTC. Translating gives CAISPATYSSYEQYF. This chain connects TRBV10-3 to TRBJ2-7, with D unclear. CDR3 length: 15 residues. CDR1 ENHRY and CDR2 SYGVKD come from the germline V gene. Trimming cost V 5 bases and J 0 bases, with 14 bases left between them.

This chain connects TRBV30 to TRBJ2-2; possibly TRBD1 for D (6 bases). Between the trimmed V and J ends, which lost 4 bases and 5 bases, there was a span of 11 bases. In germline, CDR1 is GTSNPN, CDR2 SVGIG (reference sequence). This CDR3 contains 13 residues. CDR3 loop: CAWNRERTGELFF. CDR3 nucleotides: TGTGCCTGGAACAGGGAACGAACCGGGGAGCTGTTTTTT. Full variable domain (rest looked up from reference TRBV30 and TRBJ2-2): SQTIHQWPATLVQPVGSPLSLECTVEGTSNPNLYWYRQAAGRGLQLLFYSVGIGQISSEVPQNLSASRPQDRQFILSSKKLLLSDSGFYLCAWNRERTGELFFGEGSRLTVL.

The rearrangement joins TRBV4-3 to TRBJ2-7, with D possibly being TRBD2 (5 bases). This CDR3 spans 15 amino acids. Deletions cut 0 bases from V and 3 bases from J, with 12 bases between. CDR1 and CDR2 from the germline V gene are LGHNA and YSLEER. The CDR3 loop is CASSQERGSYYEQYF. In DNA form, the CDR3 reads TGCGCCAGCAGCCAAGAGCGAGGGAGTTACTACGAGCAGTACTTC.

The V gene is TRBV7-3, the J gene TRBJ1-2; D remains ambiguous. This CDR3 comprises 13 residues. Germline-derived CDR1 and CDR2 are SGHTA and FQGTGA. V lost 5 bases to trimming and J lost 8 bases, with 15 bases between them. The CDR3 DNA is TGTGCCAGCAGCAACCAGACTGCTCGGGGCTACACCTTC. It specifies CASSNQTARGYTF.

This clone is a singleton in its sample. The V gene is TRBV11-2, the J gene TRBJ2-6; TRBD1 matches at 9 bases. Per the germline V gene, CDR1 is SGHAT and CDR2 is FQNNGV. The CDR3 is 16 residues long. Trimming cost V 4 bases and J 2 bases; bases outside gene matches: 3. The CDR3 DNA reads TGTGCCAGCAGCTCCGGACAGGGGCCTGGGGCCAACGTCCTGACTTTC. Translating gives CASSSGQGPGANVLTF.

The rearrangement joins TRBV4-1 to TRBJ1-4; possible D gene TRBD1, 6 bases. The CDR3 runs to 17 residues. Germline assignment: CDR1 MGHRA and CDR2 YSYEKL. V was cut by 0 bases and J by 8 bases, with 19 bases left in between. CDR3 coding DNA: TGCGCCAGCAGCCAAGATACAGGGAAAGGTTCAGGGGAAAAACTGTTTTTT. This sequence encodes CASSQDTGKGSGEKLFF.

The CDR3 region is CASSQDPAGASNYGYTF. For the CDR3, the DNA is TGCGCCAGCAGCCAAGATCCGGCCGGAGCCTCTAACTATGGCTACACCTTC. J is TRBJ1-2 and V is TRBV4-3; no definite D call. V shed 0 bases and J shed 0 bases, with 14 bases lying between them. The length of the CDR3 is 17 residues. The germline V gene encodes CDR1 LGHNA and CDR2 YSLEER.

A remark on this clone: A read error may produce the germline difference seen at one junction end. CDR3 amino acids: CASSQAGTSGRETQYF. In nucleotides, the CDR3 is TGTGCTAGCAGCCAGGCCGGGACTAGCGGCAGAGAGACCCAGTACTTC. V is TRBV7-7 and J is TRBJ2-5; 11 positions agree with TRBD2. CDR3 size: 16 residues. The germline V gene encodes CDR1 SSHAT and CDR2 FNYEAQ (reference sequence).